Sequencing of this T cell receptor (beta chain) was carried out in a study of blood T cell repertoires in COVID-19. The assay was immunoSEQ multiplex PCR, and TCRdb's table has in-frame clones only and misses some. Of about 130,000 clones listed, more than 70% are singletons. The ends were cut back, 5 bases at V and 8 bases at J, with 19 bases in the middle. The V gene's germline CDR1 is LNHNV and CDR2 YYDKDF (reference sequence). CDR3 length: 16 amino acids. Sequenced sample: peripheral blood. This chain uses TRBV15 with TRBJ1-6, with D uncertain. The clonotype originates from a woman over 75 with acute or convalescent COVID-19. DNA of the CDR3: TGTGCCACCAGCCCAAGCGGCCTGACCATCGATTCACCCCTCCACTTT. Its protein product is CATSPSGLTIDSPLHF.